A single sample gave rise to the 9 T cell receptor beta chains below, sequenced in a study of cytomegalovirus exposure and HLA in healthy donors. The study ran its PCR with 60 Vbeta and 13 Jbeta primers. Sequencing was performed with immunoSEQ multiplex PCR; in TCRdb, only in-frame clones are kept and a portion is missing. This table holds around 140,000 clones, roughly 80% found once. The sequencing sample was made of PBMCs. All receptors derive from a female donor in good health and CMV-seronegative.

This clone was seen just once. This sequence joins TRBV15 and TRBJ2-3; 13 bases line up with TRBD2. The CDR3 covers 18 residues. The V segment lost 3 bases and the J segment 4 bases; nucleotides outside the gene matches: 10. Per germline, CDR1 LNHNV and CDR2 YYDKDF (reference sequence). CDR3 in amino acids: CATSSGLAGVGRSDTQYF. The CDR3 bases are TGTGCCACCAGCAGTGGACTAGCGGGAGTGGGTCGCTCAGATACGCAGTATTTT.

This rearrangement joins TRBV7-6 to TRBJ2-1; 7 bases are shared with TRBD2. The CDR3 length is 15 residues. Trimming removed 0 bases from V and 2 bases from J; junction bases left unmatched: 1. Germline values: CDR1 SGHVS, CDR2 FNYEAQ. CDR3 nucleotides: TGTGCCAGCAGCTTAGCGGGGGGGGCCTACAATGAGCAGTTCTTC. As protein: CASSLAGGAYNEQFF. The whole variable domain, remainder taken from reference TRBV7-6 and TRBJ2-1, is GAGVSQSPRYKVTKRGQDVALRCDPISGHVSLYWYRQALGQGPEFLTYFNYEAQQDKSGLPNDRFSAERPEGSISTLTIQRTEQRDSAMYRCASSLAGGAYNEQFFGPGTRLTVL.

J is TRBJ2-1 and V is TRBV15; TRBD2 might be the D (6 bases). The V and J ends lost 4 bases and 5 bases respectively, with 12 bases between them. CDR1 is LNHNV, CDR2 YYDKDF, per germline (reference sequence). The CDR3 has 14 amino acids. As DNA, the CDR3 is TGTGCCACCAGCACCCTTCTAGCGAACAATGAGCAGTTCTTC. Translation: CATSTLLANNEQFF.

The chain joins TRBV7-8 to TRBJ2-1; maybe TRBD2 (6 bases). CDR1 is SGHVS, CDR2 FQNEAQ, per germline. Trimming pared 8 bases from V and 7 bases from J, leaving 18 bases between. The CDR3 runs 14 residues. DNA of the CDR3: TGTGCCAGCGTCTTGGGCGGGGCGCATAATGAGCAGTTCTTC. Amino acid sequence: CASVLGGAHNEQFF.

This clone appeared a few times. V gene TRBV6-5 combines with J gene TRBJ1-1; no firm D call. This CDR3 region has 14 residues. CDR1 is MNHEY, CDR2 SVGAGI, per germline. The germline V and J ends were trimmed by 6 bases and 4 bases, with 15 bases remaining between them. For the CDR3, the DNA is TGTGCCAGCAGGTTTTCCGGAGCCAGCACTGAAGCTTTCTTT. It specifies CASRFSGASTEAFF.

The chain uses TRBV28 and TRBJ1-2, with 11 bases lining up with TRBD1. The CDR3 covers 17 residues. J lost 2 bases, V lost 7 bases, and 12 bases had no gene match. Germline assignment: CDR1 MDHEN and CDR2 SYDVKM. The CDR3 protein is CASTTLGTGGFNYGYTF. CDR3 DNA sequence: TGTGCCAGCACTACCTTAGGGACAGGGGGTTTCAACTATGGCTACACCTTC.

This clone was seen just once. The V gene is TRBV9, the J gene TRBJ1-2, with a tentative D call TRBD1 (5 bases). Germline V CDR1 and CDR2: SGDLS, YYNGEE. CDR3 length: 14 residues. Trimming took 3 bases from V and 8 from J, leaving 17 bases between them. The CDR3 protein is CASSDSGSGLGYTF. CDR3 DNA sequence: TGTGCCAGCAGCGATTCAGGGTCAGGATTAGGCTACACCTTC.

The chain has TRBV10-3 and TRBJ1-2; D is unclear. The CDR3 length is 13 residues. Trimming stripped 9 bases from V and 3 bases from J, with 14 bases between. Germline-derived CDR1 and CDR2 are ENHRY and SYGVKD. The CDR3 protein is CAMGIGRDYGYTF. In DNA, the CDR3 is TGTGCCATGGGAATCGGGCGGGACTATGGCTACACCTTC.

The genes are TRBV4-2 and TRBJ2-5, with TRBD2 matching over 8 bases. The CDR3 has 15 residues. Germline V gene sequence: CDR1 LGHNA, CDR2 YNFKEQ. V trimming: 0 bases; J trimming: 5 bases; junction bases outside the gene matches: 5. The CDR3 here is CASSQESGSGETQYF. The CDR3 DNA follows: TGTGCCAGCAGCCAAGAGAGCGGGAGCGGGGAGACCCAGTACTTC.